Shown below are 21 T cell receptor beta chains from a single sample sequenced in a study of cytotoxic CD8 clonotypes in ibrutinib-treated CLL (dated by TCRdb to the early 2020s). Libraries were built with the immunoSEQ multiplex PCR assay. The table comes from immuneACCESS by way of TCRdb, which keeps in-frame sequences with V and J called. Part of the clones is missing from these tables; in studies checked, under half for an unresolved V gene and the rest for unknown reasons. The sample table contains about 200,000 clones; only one count was recorded for 65% to 80% of them. In total, the top ten clones hold 5.9% of the sample. In the paper's terms, the time point label means: roughly 12 months on ibrutinib. Sequenced material: PBMCs, taken after 12 months of ibrutinib treatment. The receptors were gathered from a human donor with chronic lymphocytic leukemia.

This clone was seen more than once but under ten times. This rearrangement joins TRBV5-5 to TRBJ2-7; no reliable D call. V lost 4 bases and J 4 bases, leaving 6 bases between the germline ends. Looked up from germline, CDR1 is SGHKS and CDR2 is YYEKEE (reference sequence). This CDR3 region has 11 residues. CDR3 residues: CASSLNYEQYF. The CDR3 bases are TGTGCCAGCAGCCTCAATTACGAGCAGTACTTC.

The chain is built from TRBV6-5 and TRBJ1-2; D perhaps matches TRBD1 (5 bases). Germline V lookup: CDR1 MNHEY, CDR2 SVGAGI. This CDR3 spans 14 amino acids. V lost 0 bases, J lost 1 base, and 6 bases lay in between. The CDR3 DNA reads TGTGCCAGCAGTTACTCCGGGGGTAACTATGGCTACACCTTC. Encoded protein: CASSYSGGNYGYTF.

The chain is built from TRBV11-2 and TRBJ1-4, with unresolved D. Trimming pared 3 bases from V and 0 bases from J, leaving 5 bases between. This CDR3 is 14 amino acids long. Germline lookup yields CDR1 SGHAT and CDR2 FQNNGV. The CDR3 protein is CASSFYTTNEKLFF. In DNA, the CDR3 is TGTGCCAGCAGCTTCTATACAACTAATGAAAAACTGTTTTTT.

The rearrangement links TRBV1 to TRBJ2-2; no check of the table's D call, TRBD2, against the DNA was made. TRBV1 is assigned pseudogene status. This CDR3 is built from 17 residues. The DNA of the CDR3 is TGCACCAGCAGCCAACCCCCCGGCCGAGGCACCACCGGGGAGCTGTTTTTT. Protein product: CTSSQPPGRGTTGELFF.

CDR3 in amino acids: CASSLYSGFQPQHF. The CDR3 DNA follows: TGTGCCAGCAGTTTATATTCAGGGTTTCAGCCCCAGCATTTT. The V call is TRBV27, the J call TRBJ1-5; D possibly corresponds to TRBD1 (5 bases). V lost 1 base and J 6 bases, leaving 10 bases between the germline ends. Germline V gene lookup returns CDR1 MNHEY and CDR2 SMNVEV (reference sequence). The CDR3 contains 14 residues.

This chain links TRBV9 with TRBJ2-5; D possibly corresponds to TRBD1 (5 bases). The CDR3 is made up of 15 amino acids. Trimming took 0 bases from V and 2 from J, leaving 11 bases between them. Germline V gene data show CDR1 as SGDLS and CDR2 as YYNGEE. The CDR3 sequence is CASSVGGRAQETQYF. The CDR3, as DNA: TGTGCCAGCAGCGTAGGAGGCAGGGCTCAAGAGACCCAGTACTTC.

The J gene is TRBJ1-1, the V gene TRBV7-9; 12 bases agree with TRBD1. Germline values: CDR1 SEHNR, CDR2 FQNEAQ (reference sequence). The CDR3 is made up of 14 amino acids. V trimming: 6 bases; J trimming: 6 bases; junction bases outside the gene matches: 5. The CDR3 reads CASRPGTGGSEAFF. CDR3 nucleotides: TGTGCCAGCAGACCCGGGACAGGGGGCTCTGAAGCTTTCTTT.

This rearrangement joins TRBV28 to TRBJ1-2, with a possible D match to TRBD1 (5 bases). The germline gives CDR1 MDHEN, CDR2 SYDVKM. The germline V and J ends were trimmed by 6 bases and 2 bases, with 13 bases remaining between them. The CDR3 length is 14 residues. CDR3 DNA sequence: TGTGCCAGCAGATTCTCCGGGGCCAACTATGGCTACACCTTC. This sequence encodes CASRFSGANYGYTF.

As concerns this clone: At one boundary the junction diverges from the germline segment, which might be a read error. The V call is TRBV2, the J call TRBJ2-3; TRBD1 matches at 7 bases. The CDR3 has 11 amino acids. Germline loops: CDR1 SNHLY, CDR2 FYNNEI. The CDR3 protein is CAGRGTDTQYF. Here the CDR3 DNA reads TGTGCCGGCAGGGGGACAGATACGCAGTATTTT.

CDR3 sequence reads: CASSFWAGEKDFF. The CDR3 DNA sequence: TGTGCCAGCAGCTTCTGGGCAGGGGAAAAAGATTTCTTT. The J gene is TRBJ1-1, the V gene TRBV11-1, with a weak D call TRBD1 (6 bases). V shed 3 bases and J shed 13 bases, with 18 bases lying between them. The CDR3 is 13 residues long. Germline V gene data show CDR1 as SGHAT and CDR2 as FQDESV (reference sequence).

The table lists this clone with a few counts. The chain links TRBV6-1 to TRBJ1-5; 7 bases are shared with TRBD1. Germline-derived CDR1 and CDR2 are MNHNS and SASEGT. V trimming: 4 bases; J trimming: 0 bases; junction bases outside the gene matches: 3. This CDR3 contains 15 residues. CDR3 residues: CASSVDRASNQPQHF. CDR3 bases: TGTGCCAGCAGTGTAGACAGGGCTAGCAATCAGCCCCAGCATTTT.

V and J are TRBV19 and TRBJ1-2; maybe TRBD1 (5 bases). Looked up from germline, CDR1 is LNHDA and CDR2 is SQIVND (reference sequence). The CDR3 runs 16 residues. V lost 1 base and J 1 base, leaving 13 bases between the germline ends. The CDR3 sequence is CASSIGQTYYNYGYTF. DNA for the CDR3: TGTGCCAGTAGTATAGGACAGACCTACTATAACTATGGCTACACCTTC. Full variable domain (remainder filled in from reference TRBV19 and TRBJ1-2): DGGITQSPKYLFRKEGQNVTLSCEQNLNHDAMYWYRQDPGQGLRLIYYSQIVNDFQKGDIAEGYSVSREKKESFPLTVTSAQKNPTAFYLCASSIGQTYYNYGYTFGSGTRLTVV.

This clone occurred a few times. This chain uses TRBV5-6 with TRBJ1-1; D gene ambiguous. Germline assignment: CDR1 SGHDT and CDR2 YYEEEE. V was pared by 4 bases and J by 1 base, with 8 bases between. The CDR3 is 13 residues long. This CDR3 reads CASSRRRNTEAFF. As DNA, the CDR3 is TGTGCCAGCAGCCGCCGGAGGAACACTGAAGCTTTCTTT.

The chain couples TRBV30 to TRBJ1-2; the D gene is possibly TRBD1 (6 bases). From germline, CDR1 is GTSNPN and CDR2 SVGIG (reference sequence). This CDR3 has 14 residues. Between the trimmed V and J ends, which lost 5 bases and 8 bases, there was a span of 21 bases. CDR3 amino acids: CAWSHSVGAQGYTF. DNA for the CDR3: TGTGCCTGGTCGCACTCCGTGGGGGCGCAGGGCTACACCTTC.

The chain uses TRBV11-1 and TRBJ2-1; D not resolved. In germline, CDR1 is SGHAT, CDR2 FQDESV (reference sequence). Trimming left V 3 bases short and J 6 bases short, with 6 bases between. This CDR3 has 12 amino acids. The CDR3 DNA reads TGTGCCAGCAGCTTCGTTACCAATGAGCAGTTCTTC. Translated: CASSFVTNEQFF.

This clone came up a few times. This chain joins TRBV6-5 and TRBJ2-2, with D perhaps TRBD1 (5 bases). Per germline, CDR1 MNHEY and CDR2 SVGAGI. With 2 bases removed from V and 5 bases from J, the gap between germline ends came to 15 bases. The CDR3 runs to 16 residues. CDR3 residues: CASSYVDSSGTGELFF. As DNA, the CDR3 is TGTGCCAGCAGTTACGTCGATAGTTCAGGGACCGGGGAGCTGTTTTTT.

The V gene is TRBV7-2, the J gene TRBJ1-2, with unresolved D. The CDR3 is 14 amino acids. In germline, CDR1 is SGHTA, CDR2 FQGNSA. V gave up 1 base and J gave up 7 bases, with 13 bases separating them. The CDR3 nucleotides are TGTGCCAGCAGCTTAGTGGGCCCATATTTTGGCTACACCTTC. It yields the protein CASSLVGPYFGYTF.

CDR3 residues: CASSDGRYMTDTQYF. CDR3 sequence (DNA): TGTGCCAGCAGTGACGGCAGGTACATGACAGATACGCAGTATTTT. The J gene is TRBJ2-3, the V gene TRBV25-1; D is unclear. Trimming removed 3 bases at V and 3 bases at J, with 13 bases between. This CDR3 comprises 15 residues. Germline-derived CDR1 and CDR2 are MGHDK and SYGVNS.

The sample holds many counts of this clone. The chain is built from TRBV4-3 and TRBJ1-5, with TRBD1 as a possible D gene (6 bases). CDR3 length: 16 residues. The ends were cut back, 0 bases at V and 3 bases at J, with 12 bases in the middle. Germline loops: CDR1 LGHNA, CDR2 YSLEER. CDR3 sequence reads: CASSQDLTGFNQPQHF. The CDR3 DNA sequence: TGCGCCAGCAGCCAAGATTTGACAGGCTTCAATCAGCCCCAGCATTTT.

V gene TRBV29-1 combines with J gene TRBJ1-1; the D gene is possibly TRBD1 (5 bases). The CDR3 covers 12 residues. Per germline, CDR1 SQVTM and CDR2 ANQGSEA. V was trimmed by 4 bases and J by 4 bases, leaving 10 bases between them. The CDR3 sequence: CSVGREITEAFF. The CDR3 DNA is TGCAGCGTTGGCAGGGAGATCACTGAAGCTTTCTTT.

The CDR3 region is CASSLAYSNQPQHF. The CDR3 DNA reads TGTGCCAGCAGCTTAGCGTATAGCAATCAGCCCCAGCATTTT. The rearrangement joins TRBV7-9 to TRBJ1-5; D is unclear. Trimming stripped 0 bases from V and 0 bases from J, with 3 bases between. CDR3 length equals 14 residues. CDR1 and CDR2 (germline): SEHNR, FQNEAQ (reference sequence).